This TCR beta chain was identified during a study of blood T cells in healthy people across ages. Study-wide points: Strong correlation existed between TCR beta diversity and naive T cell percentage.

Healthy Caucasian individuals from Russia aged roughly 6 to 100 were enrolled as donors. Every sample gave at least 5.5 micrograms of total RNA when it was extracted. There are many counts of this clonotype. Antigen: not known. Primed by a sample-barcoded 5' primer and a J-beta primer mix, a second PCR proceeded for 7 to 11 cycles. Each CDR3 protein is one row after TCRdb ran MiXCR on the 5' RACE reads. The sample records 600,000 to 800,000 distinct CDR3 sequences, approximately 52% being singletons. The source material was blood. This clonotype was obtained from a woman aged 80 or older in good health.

For the CDR3, the DNA is TGCGCCAGCAGCTTGGCCACAGGGTTCAATGAGCAGTTCTTC. This translates into CASSLATGFNEQFF. This chain links TRBV5-1 with TRBJ2-1, with a tentative D call TRBD1 (6 bases). V shed 0 bases and J shed 6 bases, with 10 bases lying between them. The CDR3 runs 14 residues. Germline CDR1 reads SGHRS; CDR2 reads YFSETQ.